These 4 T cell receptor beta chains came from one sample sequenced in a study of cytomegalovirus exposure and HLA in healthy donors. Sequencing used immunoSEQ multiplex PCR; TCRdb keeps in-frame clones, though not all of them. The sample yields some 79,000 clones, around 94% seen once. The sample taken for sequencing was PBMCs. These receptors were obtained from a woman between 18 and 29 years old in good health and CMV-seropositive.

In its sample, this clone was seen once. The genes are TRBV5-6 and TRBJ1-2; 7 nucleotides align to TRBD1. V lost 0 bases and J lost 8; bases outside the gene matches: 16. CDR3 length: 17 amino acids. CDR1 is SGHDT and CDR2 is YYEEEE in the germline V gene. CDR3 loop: CASSLGAKVQGRGGYTF. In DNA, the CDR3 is TGTGCCAGCAGCTTGGGCGCTAAAGTACAGGGGCGAGGAGGCTACACCTTC.

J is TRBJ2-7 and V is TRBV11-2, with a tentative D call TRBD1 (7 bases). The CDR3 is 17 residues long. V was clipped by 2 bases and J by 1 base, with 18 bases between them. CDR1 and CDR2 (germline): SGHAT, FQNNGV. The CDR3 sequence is CASSLPRGDFDSYEQYF. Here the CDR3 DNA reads TGTGCCAGCAGCTTACCCAGGGGGGACTTCGATTCCTACGAGCAGTACTTC.

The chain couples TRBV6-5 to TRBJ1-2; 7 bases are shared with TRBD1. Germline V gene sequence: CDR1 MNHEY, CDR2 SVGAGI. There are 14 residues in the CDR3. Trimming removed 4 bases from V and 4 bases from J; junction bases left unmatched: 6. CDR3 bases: TGTGCCAGCAGTTTCCAGGGGGAGAGCTATGGCTACACCTTC. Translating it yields CASSFQGESYGYTF.

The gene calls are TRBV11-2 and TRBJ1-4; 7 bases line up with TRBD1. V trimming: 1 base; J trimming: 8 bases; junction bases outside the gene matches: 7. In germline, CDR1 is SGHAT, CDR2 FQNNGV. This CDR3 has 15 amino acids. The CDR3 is CASSLVLGQEEKLFF. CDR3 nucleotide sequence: TGTGCCAGCAGCTTAGTGCTTGGACAGGAGGAAAAACTGTTTTTT.